Presented here are 20 T cell receptor beta chains from one specimen sequenced in a study of blood T cell repertoires in COVID-19 (dated by TCRdb to about 2020). Libraries were constructed by the immunoSEQ multiplex PCR assay. As stored in TCRdb, this immuneACCESS dataset retains in-frame rearrangements with V and J assigned. A fraction of the clones does not appear; measured against another copy, unresolved V genes explain less than half of the discrepancy, and the remainder lacks a known reason. This sample gives more than 120,000 clones in total; roughly 89% of them show up just once. Of the sample, over 0.8% falls within the top ten clones. The source material was peripheral blood. These receptors all stem from a woman aged 50 to 60 with acute or convalescent COVID-19.

The chain combines TRBV7-2 with TRBJ2-1; D is undetermined. The CDR3 has 13 amino acids. Trimming removed 5 bases from V and 2 bases from J, with 7 bases in between. The germline CDR1 and CDR2 sequences are SGHTA and FQGNSA. The CDR3 coding sequence is TGTGCCAGCAGCCCAGACACCTACAATGAGCAGTTCTTC. Protein sequence: CASSPDTYNEQFF. Combining the CDR3 with reference TRBV7-2 and TRBJ2-1 gives the whole variable domain GAGVSQSPSNKVTEKGKDVELRCDPISGHTALYWYRQSLGQGLEFLIYFQGNSAPDKSGLPSDRFSAERTGGSVSTLTIQRTQQEDSAVYLCASSPDTYNEQFFGPGTRLTVL.

The V call is TRBV7-3, the J call TRBJ1-6, with D perhaps matching TRBD1 (5 bases). The germline V and J ends were trimmed by 2 bases and 9 bases, with 8 bases remaining between them. The CDR3 sequence is 13 residues long. Germline V gene data show CDR1 as SGHTA and CDR2 as FQGTGA. The CDR3 nucleotides are TGTGCCAGCAGCTTACAGGGAAGTTCACCCCTCCACTTT. The encoded protein is CASSLQGSSPLHF. Supplemented by reference TRBV7-3 and TRBJ1-6, the full variable domain reads GAGVSQTPSNKVTEKGKYVELRCDPISGHTALYWYRQSLGQGPEFLIYFQGTGAADDSGLPNDRFFAVRPEGSVSTLKIQRTERGDSAVYLCASSLQGSSPLHFGNGTRLTVT.

The rearrangement links TRBV7-9 to TRBJ1-4, with TRBD1 as a possible D gene (6 bases). Between the trimmed V and J ends, which lost 9 bases and 8 bases, there was a span of 16 bases. Germline values: CDR1 SEHNR, CDR2 FQNEAQ (reference sequence). The CDR3 spans 13 residues. In nucleotides, the CDR3 is TGTGCCAGTCTTATCACAGGGACCGAAAAACTGTTTTTT. Translating it yields CASLITGTEKLFF.

This chain links TRBV7-3 with TRBJ1-2; 8 nucleotides line up with TRBD1. The ends lost 4 bases at V and 4 bases at J; junction bases unmatched: 5. Germline loops: CDR1 SGHTA, CDR2 FQGTGA. CDR3 size: 14 residues. The CDR3 is CASSSTDRGYGYTF. The DNA of the CDR3 is TGTGCCAGCAGCTCCACCGACAGGGGCTATGGCTACACCTTC. Complete variable domain (other parts from reference TRBV7-3 and TRBJ1-2): GAGVSQTPSNKVTEKGKYVELRCDPISGHTALYWYRQSLGQGPEFLIYFQGTGAADDSGLPNDRFFAVRPEGSVSTLKIQRTERGDSAVYLCASSSTDRGYGYTFGSGTRLTVV.

V gene TRBV9 combines with J gene TRBJ2-7; 10 bases agree with TRBD2. The CDR3 consists of 15 residues. CDR1 is SGDLS and CDR2 is YYNGEE in the germline V gene. Germline trimming cut 0 bases from V and 3 bases from J; bases unmatched to any gene: 3. CDR3: CASSVGTSGLYEQYF. The CDR3 DNA is TGTGCCAGCAGCGTAGGGACTAGCGGACTCTACGAGCAGTACTTC. Full variable domain (missing parts from reference TRBV9 and TRBJ2-7): DSGVTQTPKHLITATGQRVTLRCSPRSGDLSVYWYQQSLDQGLQFLIQYYNGEERAKGNILERFSAQQFPDLHSELNLSSLELGDSALYFCASSVGTSGLYEQYFGPGTRLTVT.

This chain joins TRBV6-4 and TRBJ2-6, with TRBD1 matching 11 bases. Trimming at V came to 4 bases and at J to 0 bases, leaving 8 bases not matched to a gene. Looked up from germline, CDR1 is MRHNA and CDR2 is SNTAGT. The CDR3 spans 19 residues. The CDR3 loop reads CASSAAGTGGFSGANVLTF. DNA of the CDR3: TGTGCCAGCAGTGCGGCCGGGACAGGGGGGTTCTCTGGGGCCAACGTCCTGACTTTC.

The rearrangement uses TRBV7-7 and TRBJ2-3, with TRBD2 matching over 7 bases. The V segment lost 5 bases and the J segment 4 bases; nucleotides outside the gene matches: 3. The CDR3 contains 13 residues. The germline V gene has CDR1 SSHAT and CDR2 FNYEAQ (reference sequence). The CDR3: CASSLGLADTQYF. The CDR3 DNA is TGTGCCAGCAGCCTAGGACTAGCAGATACGCAGTATTTT.

The CDR3 DNA reads as TGCGCCAGCAGCCGCCAAGAGACCCAGTACTTC. It translates to CASSRQETQYF. The V and J genes are TRBV5-1 and TRBJ2-5; D not certain. Germline lookup yields CDR1 SGHRS and CDR2 YFSETQ. The CDR3 extends over 11 amino acids. Deletions cut 4 bases from V and 1 base from J, with 2 bases between.

This clone was seen only once. This chain connects TRBV5-6 to TRBJ2-1, with D maybe TRBD1 (5 bases). Germline V gene lookup returns CDR1 SGHDT and CDR2 YYEEEE. There are 15 residues in the CDR3. V lost 2 bases and J 0 bases, leaving 9 bases between the germline ends. CDR3 sequence reads: CASSLYRSSYNEQFF. CDR3 in DNA: TGTGCCAGCAGCTTATACAGGAGCTCCTACAATGAGCAGTTCTTC.

The CDR3 sequence: CASSGPLTGGYYTEAFF. CDR3 nucleotide sequence: TGCGCCAGCAGTGGTCCCTTGACAGGGGGTTATTACACTGAAGCTTTCTTT. The chain is built from TRBV10-1 and TRBJ1-1, with TRBD1 matching over 9 bases. Looked up from germline, CDR1 is WNHNN and CDR2 is SYGVQD (reference sequence). CDR3 length: 17 amino acids. J gave up 3 bases and V 4 bases, and 12 bases lay outside the gene matches.

The rearrangement joins TRBV4-1 to TRBJ1-2, with D tentatively TRBD1 (5 bases). Per the germline V gene, CDR1 is MGHRA and CDR2 is YSYEKL. This CDR3 spans 15 amino acids. The ends were cut back, 4 bases at V and 2 bases at J, with 14 bases in the middle. The CDR3 DNA is TGCGCCAGCAGCCCAAACCAGGGTGCCAACTATGGCTACACCTTC. Its protein is CASSPNQGANYGYTF.

The rearrangement links TRBV3-1 (or the pseudogene TRBV3-2) to TRBJ1-2; maybe TRBD1 (6 bases). CDR1 LGHDT and CDR2 YNNKEL come from the germline V gene (reference sequence). V gave up 6 bases and J gave up 6 bases, with 17 bases separating them. The CDR3 runs 14 residues. CDR3 nucleotide sequence: TGTGCCAGCAGTCATAGCAGGGGATCAGATGGCTACACCTTC. Protein product: CASSHSRGSDGYTF.

The chain employs TRBV5-1 and TRBJ2-3; D may be TRBD1 (5 bases). Germline V CDR1 and CDR2: SGHRS, YFSETQ. This CDR3 is 16 amino acids long. The V and J ends lost 1 base and 5 bases respectively, with 17 bases between them. The CDR3 bases are TGCGCCAGCAGCTTGAGTGGGCAGGGCACGGTAGATACGCAGTATTTT. Protein product: CASSLSGQGTVDTQYF.

The V gene is TRBV5-1, the J gene TRBJ2-3; 7 positions match TRBD2. The germline V gene has CDR1 SGHRS and CDR2 YFSETQ. The CDR3 has 16 residues. V gave up 0 bases and J gave up 0 bases; unmatched junction bases: 4. DNA for the CDR3: TGCGCCAGCAGCTTGGCCCGGGACTACAGCACAGATACGCAGTATTTT. Its translation is CASSLARDYSTDTQYF.

The chain couples TRBV10-1 to TRBJ2-3, with TRBD2 matching 10 bases. The V gene's germline CDR1 is WNHNN and CDR2 SYGVQD (reference sequence). The CDR3 is 16 residues long. Losses at the gene ends were 6 bases for V and 9 bases for J; bases not matched to a gene: 15. The CDR3 loop is CASSPQGSGGAETQYF. As DNA, the CDR3 is TGCGCCAGCAGCCCCCAGGGGAGCGGGGGGGCCGAAACGCAGTATTTT.

The V and J genes are TRBV27 and TRBJ2-7; 7 bases line up with TRBD1. CDR3 length equals 13 residues. Germline CDR1 is MNHEY and CDR2 is SMNVEV (reference sequence). Germline trimming cut 4 bases from V and 1 base from J; bases unmatched to any gene: 1. In nucleotides, the CDR3 is TGTGCCAGCAGTTACAGGGGATCCTACGAGCAGTACTTC. This sequence encodes CASSYRGSYEQYF.

Worth noting for this clone: Germline and junction disagree at one end, which may indicate a read error. The gene calls are TRBV19 and TRBJ2-7; 9 bases agree with TRBD1. CDR1 and CDR2 (germline): LNHDA, SQIVND (reference sequence). The CDR3 spans 15 residues. The CDR3 sequence is CASRAPGQGSDEQYF. The CDR3 DNA is TGTGCCAGTAGAGCACCGGGACAGGGCTCCGACGAGCAGTACTTC.

This clone showed up just a few times. V gene TRBV7-3 combines with J gene TRBJ1-1, with unresolved D. The CDR3 loop spans 13 amino acids. Trimming stripped 2 bases from V and 5 bases from J, with 9 bases between. Germline V gives CDR1 SGHTA, CDR2 FQGTGA. CDR3 residues: CASSLLRETEAFF. The CDR3 DNA follows: TGTGCCAGCAGCTTATTACGGGAGACTGAAGCTTTCTTT. The full variable domain, its missing parts supplied by reference TRBV7-3 and TRBJ1-1, is GAGVSQTPSNKVTEKGKYVELRCDPISGHTALYWYRQSLGQGPEFLIYFQGTGAADDSGLPNDRFFAVRPEGSVSTLKIQRTERGDSAVYLCASSLLRETEAFFGQGTRLTVV.

The rearrangement uses TRBV6-5 and TRBJ1-2, with TRBD1 matching over 7 bases. The CDR3 length is 16 residues. The V gene's germline CDR1 is MNHEY and CDR2 SVGAGI. V lost 0 bases, J lost 2 bases, and 6 bases stayed unmatched. CDR3 protein: CASSYSSPGQNYGYTF. CDR3 nucleotides: TGTGCCAGCAGTTACTCTTCCCCGGGACAGAACTATGGCTACACCTTC.

The gene calls are TRBV6-5 and TRBJ1-1; a weak D match, TRBD1 (5 bases). Germline V gene lookup returns CDR1 MNHEY and CDR2 SVGAGI. Trimming removed 5 bases from V and 1 base from J, with 8 bases in between. The CDR3 is 13 amino acids. The CDR3 DNA follows: TGTGCCAGCAGTCCCGGGGGGAACACTGAAGCTTTCTTT. Its translation is CASSPGGNTEAFF.